The 32 T cell receptor beta chains below all came from one sample that was sequenced in a study of blood T cell repertoires in COVID-19. Produced via immunoSEQ multiplex PCR; TCRdb's table is partial and in-frame only. The sample lists over 90,000 clones, 84% occurring once. What was sequenced was peripheral blood. These receptors were obtained from a human donor in a cohort sampled during active COVID-19.

The chain uses TRBV4-3 and TRBJ2-2; D remains ambiguous. Deletions cut 8 bases from V and 6 bases from J, with 22 bases between. CDR3 size: 16 residues. Germline values: CDR1 LGHNA, CDR2 YSLEER. This chain's CDR3 is CASSLIVGFFSGELFF. CDR3 bases: TGCGCCAGCTCCCTTATTGTCGGGTTTTTTTCCGGGGAGCTGTTTTTT.

The genes are TRBV7-2 and TRBJ1-1; D is undetermined. The V end lost 2 bases, the J end lost 6 bases, and 13 bases lay between the germline ends. This CDR3 region has 14 residues. Per the germline V gene, CDR1 is SGHTA and CDR2 is FQGNSA. The CDR3 reads CASSLIRRSPEAFF. The CDR3 nucleotides read TGTGCCAGCAGCTTAATTAGGAGATCCCCTGAAGCTTTCTTT.

The chain employs TRBV23-1 and TRBJ2-7, with 13 bases fitting TRBD2. TRBV23-1 is an ORF; its function is uncertain. This CDR3 has 16 amino acids. After removal of 0 bases from V and 7 bases from J, the junction contained 6 bases not matched to a gene. The CDR3 sequence: CASSQSGTSGAEEQYF. CDR3 DNA sequence: TGCGCCAGCAGTCAATCCGGGACTAGCGGGGCGGAGGAGCAGTACTTC.

The chain combines TRBV5-1 with TRBJ1-2; D not certain. CDR1 SGHRS and CDR2 YFSETQ come from the germline V gene. Trimming took 0 bases from V and 4 from J, leaving 19 bases between them. The CDR3 contains 17 residues. The CDR3 sequence: CASSLGAGLLDGYGYTF. CDR3 in DNA: TGCGCCAGCAGCTTGGGGGCAGGACTCCTTGATGGCTATGGCTACACCTTC.

The chain combines TRBV9 with TRBJ1-3; 8 bases are a match to TRBD1. The germline gives CDR1 SGDLS, CDR2 YYNGEE. Trimming cost V 3 bases and J 2 bases; bases outside gene matches: 10. This CDR3 is built from 17 residues. In nucleotides, the CDR3 is TGTGCCAGCAGCGAGATCCCAGGGGGCGTCGCTGGAAACACCATATATTTT. Translation gives CASSEIPGGVAGNTIYF.

The chain combines TRBV5-1 with TRBJ1-2; possible D gene TRBD1, 5 bases. V was shortened by 0 bases and J by 3 bases, with 12 bases between the two germline ends. Germline CDR1 is SGHRS and CDR2 is YFSETQ. The CDR3 length is 15 residues. In DNA form, the CDR3 reads TGCGCCAGCAGCTTGGATCTGACAGTCGACTATGGCTACACCTTC. Encoded protein: CASSLDLTVDYGYTF.

V is TRBV6-2 or TRBV6-3 and J is TRBJ2-7, with TRBD1 identical over 9 bases. Germline values: CDR1 MNHEY, CDR2 SVGEGT. CDR3 length equals 15 residues. The V gene end was trimmed by 5 bases and the J gene end by 2 bases; junction bases not matched to a gene: 7. CDR3 DNA: TGTGCCAGCAGTCCCAGGGGACAGGGACCCTACGAGCAGTACTTC. Residues: CASSPRGQGPYEQYF.

This clone appeared once. The V call is TRBV13, the J call TRBJ1-1; D gene unclear. There are 13 residues in the CDR3. Germline V gene data show CDR1 as PRHDT and CDR2 as FYEKMQ (reference sequence). The germline V and J ends were trimmed by 6 bases and 0 bases, with 8 bases remaining between them. In DNA, the CDR3 is TGTGCCAGCAGTTACTATTTGAACACTGAAGCTTTCTTT. Its translation is CASSYYLNTEAFF.

The chain uses TRBV3-1 (or the pseudogene TRBV3-2) and TRBJ1-1; D is uncertain. V lost 4 bases to trimming and J lost 6 bases, with 15 bases between them. This CDR3 region has 14 residues. Germline CDR1 and CDR2: LGHDT and YNNKEL (reference sequence). The CDR3 spells CASSPTASRAEAFF. Here the CDR3 DNA reads TGTGCCAGCAGCCCCACTGCCTCGCGGGCTGAAGCTTTCTTT.

The CDR3 DNA reads as TGTGCCAGTACTCCCTCAACCGGGACAGGGGTGAACACTGAAGCTTTCTTT. Translated: CASTPSTGTGVNTEAFF. The chain recombines TRBV19 with TRBJ1-1; 10 bases align to TRBD1. The length of the CDR3 is 17 residues. V shed 7 bases and J 0 bases; nucleotides not matched to a gene: 11. Germline values: CDR1 LNHDA, CDR2 SQIVND (reference sequence).

This clone showed up just once. The chain joins TRBV6-1 to TRBJ1-1; D gene unclear. Germline V gene sequence: CDR1 MNHNS, CDR2 SASEGT. V shed 3 bases and J shed 5 bases, with 10 bases lying between them. CDR3 size: 13 residues. The CDR3 DNA is TGTGCCAGCAGTGAGCGAGGCAGAACTGAAGCTTTCTTT. It is translated as CASSERGRTEAFF.

The chain recombines TRBV7-2 with TRBJ1-6, with 10 bases identical to TRBD1. The germline V gene has CDR1 SGHTA and CDR2 FQGNSA. CDR3 length: 15 residues. Losses at the gene ends were 5 bases for V and 13 bases for J; bases not matched to a gene: 11. The CDR3 protein is CASSDRDRGVMPLHF. The CDR3 bases are TGTGCCAGCAGCGACCGGGACAGGGGTGTTATGCCCCTCCACTTT.

This clone was seen once. This sequence joins TRBV18 and TRBJ1-1; D might be TRBD1 (6 bases). Germline V CDR1 and CDR2: KGHSH, LQKENI. The CDR3 sequence is 14 residues long. Trimming shortened V by 2 bases and J by 1 base, and 8 bases separated the two germline ends. CDR3 bases: TGTGCCAGCTCACCAGCGGGGGCGAACACTGAAGCTTTCTTT. It is translated as CASSPAGANTEAFF.

The DNA for the CDR3 is TGCGCCAGCAGCACCTACAGGGGGGCCACTGAAGCTTTCTTT. Protein: CASSTYRGATEAFF. V is TRBV5-1 and J is TRBJ1-1; 8 bases align to TRBD1. The CDR3 has 14 residues. V was pared by 4 bases and J by 4 bases, with 6 bases of the junction left unmatched. The V gene's germline CDR1 is SGHRS and CDR2 YFSETQ.

The chain links TRBV2 to TRBJ1-1; D not resolved. Between the trimmed V and J ends, which lost 6 bases and 0 bases, there was a span of 11 bases. Germline V gene lookup returns CDR1 SNHLY and CDR2 FYNNEI. This CDR3 has 14 residues. The CDR3 region is CASSVQRMNTEAFF. In nucleotides, the CDR3 is TGTGCCAGCAGCGTTCAGCGTATGAACACTGAAGCTTTCTTT.

This rearrangement joins TRBV3-1 (or the pseudogene TRBV3-2) to TRBJ2-7, with 7 bases that match TRBD1. V lost 2 bases, J lost 6 bases, and 10 bases stayed unmatched. CDR1 is LGHDT, CDR2 YNNKEL, per germline (reference sequence). This CDR3 has 15 residues. The CDR3 loop is CASSQSQGFQSEQYF. CDR3 in DNA: TGTGCCAGCAGCCAATCACAGGGGTTCCAGAGCGAGCAGTACTTC.

This sequence joins TRBV6-2 or TRBV6-3 and TRBJ2-5, with TRBD1 matching 8 bases. Germline V lookup: CDR1 MNHEY, CDR2 SVGEGT. J gave up 3 bases and V 1 base, and 7 bases lay outside the gene matches. This CDR3 has 16 amino acids. The CDR3 DNA reads TGTGCCAGCAGTTACTTACAGGGGGAGGTGGAAGAGACCCAGTACTTC. Its protein is CASSYLQGEVEETQYF.

The chain carries TRBV5-6 and TRBJ2-6; D is ambiguous. This CDR3 is 16 amino acids long. With 4 bases removed from V and 0 bases from J, the gap between germline ends came to 11 bases. CDR1 is SGHDT, CDR2 YYEEEE, per germline. The CDR3 nucleotides are TGTGCCAGCAGCCACCGTCAGTTCTCTGGGGCCAACGTCCTGACTTTC. Residues: CASSHRQFSGANVLTF.

The chain has TRBV7-9 and TRBJ1-2; unclear D gene. V lost 8 bases and J 3 bases, leaving 13 bases between the germline ends. CDR3 length: 13 amino acids. CDR1 and CDR2 (germline): SEHNR, FQNEAQ (reference sequence). The CDR3 protein is CASGQDWDYGYTF. CDR3 nucleotide sequence: TGTGCCAGCGGCCAGGACTGGGACTATGGCTACACCTTC.

This chain connects TRBV15 to TRBJ2-3, with D perhaps matching TRBD2 (5 bases). This CDR3 has 13 residues. The V gene's germline CDR1 is LNHNV and CDR2 YYDKDF (reference sequence). Between the trimmed V and J ends, which lost 6 bases and 6 bases, there was a span of 13 bases. The CDR3 DNA sequence: TGTGCCACCAGGTTCATCTCGGGGGATACGCAGTATTTT. Its protein product is CATRFISGDTQYF.

This rearrangement joins TRBV9 to TRBJ1-2; a weak D match, TRBD1 (6 bases). Trimming cost V 0 bases and J 8 bases, with 17 bases left between them. Germline CDR1 and CDR2: SGDLS and YYNGEE. CDR3 size: 15 residues. The CDR3 DNA is TGTGCCAGCAGCGTAGTTGAGGGGGACACGAGAGGCTACACCTTC. Amino acid sequence: CASSVVEGDTRGYTF.

This chain uses TRBV7-9 with TRBJ2-1; D possibly corresponds to TRBD2 (5 bases). Germline V gene sequence: CDR1 SEHNR, CDR2 FQNEAQ (reference sequence). This CDR3 has 14 amino acids. V was pared by 1 base and J by 8 bases, with 12 bases between. CDR3 loop: CASSLEERTHEQFF. CDR3 DNA sequence: TGTGCCAGCAGCTTAGAAGAGCGGACCCATGAGCAGTTCTTC.

V is TRBV5-6 and J is TRBJ2-7; 11 bases match TRBD2. The trim removed 1 base at V and 0 bases at J, leaving 0 bases unmatched. The CDR3 has 15 amino acids. Per germline, CDR1 SGHDT and CDR2 YYEEEE. CDR3 in DNA: TGTGCCAGCAGCTTGCTAGCGGGGGGCTCCTACGAGCAGTACTTC. Translation: CASSLLAGGSYEQYF.

The chain has TRBV21-1 and TRBJ2-1; no DNA check was done on the table's D call, TRBD2. TRBV21-1 is deemed a pseudogene. The CDR3 length is 15 residues. CDR3 residues: CASTSGGPSYNEQFF. CDR3 DNA sequence: TGTGCCAGCACCAGCGGGGGGCCCTCCTACAATGAGCAGTTCTTC.

This clone occurred a few times. The V call is TRBV19, the J call TRBJ1-1; 7 bases agree with TRBD1. CDR3 length equals 14 residues. The junction had 6 bases not matched to a gene; V was cut back by 3 bases and J by 5 bases. CDR1 and CDR2 (germline): LNHDA, SQIVND (reference sequence). The CDR3, as DNA: TGTGCCAGTAGTATCACAGGGGTAATAACTGAAGCTTTCTTT. It is translated as CASSITGVITEAFF.

V is TRBV6-5 and J is TRBJ1-1; 8 bases fit TRBD1. The CDR3 covers 12 residues. Trimming at V came to 6 bases and at J to 10 bases, leaving 7 bases not matched to a gene. Germline V gives CDR1 MNHEY, CDR2 SVGAGI. The CDR3 spells CASRGQAIGAFF. The CDR3 coding sequence is TGTGCCAGCAGGGGACAGGCGATTGGAGCTTTCTTT.

This chain joins TRBV19 and TRBJ2-1; D may be TRBD2 (7 bases). The V gene's germline CDR1 is LNHDA and CDR2 SQIVND (reference sequence). Trimming took 3 bases from V and 7 from J, leaving 10 bases between them. The CDR3 spans 13 residues. The CDR3 protein is CASSMGGANEQFF. DNA for the CDR3: TGTGCCAGTAGTATGGGGGGGGCGAATGAGCAGTTCTTC.

The chain uses TRBV5-1 and TRBJ2-1, with D unclear. Between the trimmed V and J ends, which lost 4 bases and 7 bases, there was a span of 9 bases. The CDR3 runs 12 residues. Germline values: CDR1 SGHRS, CDR2 YFSETQ. The CDR3 protein is CASSQTGNEQFF. The CDR3 DNA reads TGCGCCAGCAGCCAGACTGGGAATGAGCAGTTCTTC.

The chain combines TRBV10-3 with TRBJ2-3, with 7 bases aligning to TRBD1. From germline, CDR1 is ENHRY and CDR2 SYGVKD. Trimming cost V 5 bases and J 0 bases; bases outside gene matches: 5. CDR3 length: 15 residues. The CDR3 sequence is CAISLGQASTDTQYF. CDR3 coding DNA: TGTGCCATCAGTTTAGGACAGGCCAGCACAGATACGCAGTATTTT.

The chain is built from TRBV7-6 and TRBJ2-5; 10 bases are shared with TRBD2. This CDR3 contains 18 residues. Unmatched junction bases numbered 13, after V lost 1 base and J lost 5 bases. Germline assignment: CDR1 SGHVS and CDR2 FNYEAQ. CDR3 region: CASSLGASGGTNPETQYF. CDR3 DNA sequence: TGTGCCAGCAGCTTAGGGGCTAGCGGGGGCACAAACCCGGAGACCCAGTACTTC.

The chain uses TRBV11-3 and TRBJ1-2; unclear D gene. The germline gives CDR1 SGHNT, CDR2 YENEEA. The V and J ends lost 5 bases and 5 bases respectively, with 12 bases between them. The CDR3 has 13 amino acids. In DNA, the CDR3 is TGTGCCAGCAGCCGCGCAGGAGGGTATGGCTACACCTTC. It encodes CASSRAGGYGYTF.

This chain connects TRBV24-1 to TRBJ2-2; no firm D call. This CDR3 spans 14 amino acids. CDR1 is KGHDR and CDR2 is SFDVKD in the germline V gene. V lost 6 bases and J 5 bases, leaving 12 bases between the germline ends. CDR3 sequence reads: CATSSSAVTGELFF. The CDR3, as DNA: TGTGCCACCAGTTCCAGCGCTGTAACCGGGGAGCTGTTTTTT.